This TCR beta chain was obtained from a study of blood T cell repertoires in COVID-19. The overall study: The origin of the acute and convalescent COVID-19 samples was the United States, Italy and Spain. T cells, B-cell-depleted T cells, or PBMCs provided the cDNA or gDNA that served as material.

Deletions cut 0 bases from V and 9 bases from J, with 15 bases between. The CDR3 sequence is 15 residues long. Germline V lookup: CDR1 MGHRA, CDR2 YSYEKL. Clones were sequenced by immunoSEQ multiplex PCR, and TCRdb holds only the in-frame ones, with some missing. The sample includes 70,000 to 95,000 clones, around 81% seen only once; the top ten take 18%. V and J are TRBV4-1 and TRBJ1-5, with D possibly being TRBD1 (5 bases). The sequencing sample was made of peripheral blood. This receptor was obtained from a man older than 75 with active or convalescent COVID-19. The CDR3 bases are TGCGCCAGCAGCCAAGATCATGGGGGGTTGCGGCCCCAGCATTTT. It encodes CASSQDHGGLRPQHF.